The 18 T cell receptor beta chains in this list originate from one sample, sequenced in a study of cytomegalovirus exposure and HLA in healthy donors. TCRdb keeps only in-frame clones here, not all; method: immunoSEQ multiplex PCR. The sample includes 82,000 or so clones, roughly 96% of them seen just once. Sequenced input: PBMCs. The receptors were sampled from a woman aged 18-29 years in good health and CMV-seronegative.

The rearrangement links TRBV2 to TRBJ2-1; TRBD1 agrees at 9 bases. This CDR3 has 13 residues. Trimming cost V 11 bases and J 8 bases; bases outside gene matches: 10. Looked up from germline, CDR1 is SNHLY and CDR2 is FYNNEI. The CDR3 is CAGEGQGGHEQFF. In nucleotides, the CDR3 is TGTGCCGGCGAGGGACAGGGAGGGCATGAGCAGTTCTTC.

The chain links TRBV6-5 to TRBJ2-7; D is perhaps TRBD2 (6 bases). Germline V gives CDR1 MNHEY, CDR2 SVGAGI. The CDR3 runs to 16 residues. V gave up 0 bases and J gave up 3 bases, with 15 bases separating them. This CDR3 is CASSYSEGTGDYEQYF. The CDR3 DNA follows: TGTGCCAGCAGTTACTCGGAGGGGACCGGGGACTACGAGCAGTACTTC.

The chain carries TRBV13 and TRBJ2-7; TRBD1 matches 7 bases. The CDR3 is 16 amino acids. Germline trimming cut 4 bases from V and 1 base from J; bases unmatched to any gene: 10. The germline gives CDR1 PRHDT, CDR2 FYEKMQ (reference sequence). CDR3 sequence reads: CASSSRRQGESYEQYF. The CDR3 DNA reads as TGTGCCAGCAGCTCCCGCAGACAGGGTGAATCCTACGAGCAGTACTTC.

This clone appeared once. The gene calls are TRBV5-1 and TRBJ2-2, with 9 nucleotides matching TRBD1. V lost 3 bases to trimming and J lost 4 bases; unmatched junction nucleotides: 1. Germline loops: CDR1 SGHRS, CDR2 YFSETQ. This CDR3 region has 14 residues. The CDR3 coding sequence is TGCGCCAGCAGCTGGGGACAGGGCACCGGGGAGCTGTTTTTT. As protein: CASSWGQGTGELFF. The whole variable domain, filled in from reference TRBV5-1 and TRBJ2-2, reads KAGVTQTPRYLIKTRGQQVTLSCSPISGHRSVSWYQQTPGQGLQFLFEYFSETQRNKGNFPGRFSGRQFSNSRSEMNVSTLELGDSALYLCASSWGQGTGELFFGEGSRLTVL.

This clone was seen a few times. The chain employs TRBV7-2 and TRBJ2-7; 7 nucleotides align to TRBD1. CDR3 length: 13 amino acids. The germline CDR1 and CDR2 sequences are SGHTA and FQGNSA. V lost 5 bases to trimming and J lost 4 bases; unmatched junction nucleotides: 5. CDR3 DNA: TGTGCCAGCAGCCCTTTGACAGGGTACGAGCAGTACTTC. Residues: CASSPLTGYEQYF.

V and J are TRBV7-9 and TRBJ2-7, with 10 bases fitting TRBD2. V lost 4 bases, J lost 4 bases, and 7 bases stayed unmatched. CDR1 and CDR2 from the germline V gene are SEHNR and FQNEAQ (reference sequence). CDR3 size: 15 residues. The DNA for the CDR3 is TGTGCCAGCAGCTCAATAGCGGGGGGAATGTACGAGCAGTACTTC. This sequence encodes CASSSIAGGMYEQYF. The variable domain in full, completed from reference TRBV7-9 and TRBJ2-7, reads DTGVSQNPRHKITKRGQNVTFRCDPISEHNRLYWYRQTLGQGPEFLTYFQNEAQLEKSRLLSDRFSAERPKGSFSTLEIQRTEQGDSAMYLCASSSIAGGMYEQYFGPGTRLTVT.

The gene calls are TRBV7-2 and TRBJ1-4; 9 bases agree with TRBD1. From germline, CDR1 is SGHTA and CDR2 FQGNSA. CDR3 length: 15 amino acids. With 2 bases clipped from V and 8 bases from J, the junction kept 6 bases outside the gene matches. The DNA of the CDR3 is TGTGCCAGCAGCTTACAGTGGGGACAGGGAGAAAAACTGTTTTTT. Its protein is CASSLQWGQGEKLFF.

This chain connects TRBV18 to TRBJ1-1, with D hard to call. Trimming removed 3 bases at V and 6 bases at J, with 11 bases between. The CDR3 loop spans 13 amino acids. In germline, CDR1 is KGHSH, CDR2 LQKENI. The CDR3 loop reads CASSPWAWSEAFF. CDR3 nucleotide sequence: TGTGCCAGCTCACCGTGGGCGTGGTCTGAAGCTTTCTTT.

This chain links TRBV28 with TRBJ2-4; 7 nucleotides line up with TRBD1. Germline values: CDR1 MDHEN, CDR2 SYDVKM. V trimming: 4 bases; J trimming: 4 bases; junction bases outside the gene matches: 10. The CDR3 length is 16 residues. CDR3: CASSSGQLNSKNIQYF. Written as DNA, the CDR3 is TGTGCCAGCAGTTCGGGACAGTTGAATTCGAAAAACATTCAGTACTTC.

This sequence joins TRBV7-9 and TRBJ2-7, with D perhaps TRBD2 (6 bases). This CDR3 region has 15 residues. Germline V lookup: CDR1 SEHNR, CDR2 FQNEAQ (reference sequence). Trimming took 4 bases from V and 1 from J, leaving 14 bases between them. The CDR3 sequence: CASSSAGTSSYEQYF. DNA for the CDR3: TGTGCCAGCAGCTCGGCCGGGACTTCGTCCTACGAGCAGTACTTC.

This clone has at least ten counts. CDR3 residues: CAISDAGISYTF. CDR3 nucleotide sequence: TGTGCCATCAGTGACGCAGGGATTAGCTACACCTTC. The chain carries TRBV10-3 and TRBJ1-2; perhaps TRBD1 as D (5 bases). The CDR3 spans 12 residues. Germline-derived CDR1 and CDR2 are ENHRY and SYGVKD. Trimming shortened V by 3 bases and J by 9 bases, and 11 bases separated the two germline ends.

This sequence joins TRBV7-2 and TRBJ2-1; D remains unclear. Germline CDR1 reads SGHTA; CDR2 reads FQGNSA. Trimming took 2 bases from V and 6 from J, leaving 8 bases between them. The CDR3 consists of 13 residues. CDR3 DNA sequence: TGTGCCAGCAGCTTAAATGGGCTCAATGAGCAGTTCTTC. This translates into CASSLNGLNEQFF.

This CDR3 reads CASSESQGGSYNEQFF. The CDR3 DNA is TGTGCCAGCAGTGAGTCCCAGGGAGGGTCCTACAATGAGCAGTTCTTC. The V gene is TRBV25-1, the J gene TRBJ2-1; 7 nucleotides line up with TRBD2. Germline trimming cut 3 bases from V and 1 base from J; bases unmatched to any gene: 6. CDR1 is MGHDK and CDR2 is SYGVNS in the germline V gene. The CDR3 runs to 16 residues.

This chain links TRBV29-1 with TRBJ1-5; 11 bases agree with TRBD1. The CDR3 length is 13 residues. Germline V gene data show CDR1 as SQVTM and CDR2 as ANQGSEA. The V and J ends lost 5 bases and 6 bases, in that order; junction bases with no gene match: 3. The CDR3 bases are TGCAGCGTTAGGACAGGGGGCGGTCAGCCCCAGCATTTT. Protein product: CSVRTGGGQPQHF.

This chain uses TRBV18 with TRBJ2-7, with a possible D match to TRBD1 (6 bases). Germline values: CDR1 KGHSH, CDR2 LQKENI. The CDR3 consists of 15 residues. Trimming left V 3 bases short and J 2 bases short, with 14 bases between. As DNA, the CDR3 is TGTGCCAGCTCACCCGCACCCAGGGGTGCCTACGAGCAGTACTTC. Translation gives CASSPAPRGAYEQYF. The full variable domain, its missing parts supplied by reference TRBV18 and TRBJ2-7, is NAGVMQNPRHLVRRRGQEARLRCSPMKGHSHVYWYRQLPEEGLKFMVYLQKENIIDESGMPKERFSAEFPKEGPSILRIQQVVRGDSAAYFCASSPAPRGAYEQYFGPGTRLTVT.

The chain combines TRBV18 with TRBJ2-5, with D hard to call. V lost 0 bases and J 0 bases, leaving 14 bases between the germline ends. Germline V gene data show CDR1 as KGHSH and CDR2 as LQKENI. CDR3 length equals 17 residues. CDR3 nucleotides: TGTGCCAGCTCACCACCAGAAGACATCACGTACCAAGAGACCCAGTACTTC. Its translation: CASSPPEDITYQETQYF.

This chain uses TRBV7-8 with TRBJ2-5; D might be TRBD1 (6 bases). Trimming stripped 6 bases from V and 2 bases from J, with 10 bases between. Germline-derived CDR1 and CDR2 are SGHVS and FQNEAQ. The CDR3 consists of 13 residues. The CDR3 reads CASSLDRQETQYF. DNA of the CDR3: TGTGCCAGCAGTCTCGACAGGCAAGAGACCCAGTACTTC.

The chain links TRBV6-1 to TRBJ1-2; D is perhaps TRBD1 (6 bases). Germline lookup yields CDR1 MNHNS and CDR2 SASEGT. This CDR3 has 13 residues. Trimming shortened V by 7 bases and J by 8 bases, and 17 bases separated the two germline ends. The CDR3 loop reads CASTHHRERGYTF. As DNA, the CDR3 is TGTGCCAGCACTCACCACAGGGAGCGGGGCTACACCTTC.